Below are 28 T cell receptor beta chains sequenced from a single sample in a study of monozygotic twins with inflammatory bowel disease. TCRdb reprocessed the 5' RACE reads, with one entry per CDR3 protein and no DNA. With about 130,000 distinct CDR3 sequences in the sample, the ten largest clones hold roughly 1.2%. Input material: blood. These receptors were collected from a human donor with ulcerative colitis or Crohn's disease, or a healthy co-twin of an affected twin (not recorded which).

The gene calls are TRBV6-1 and TRBJ2-2. The CDR3 sequence is 14 residues long. CDR1 is MNHNS, CDR2 SASEGT, per germline. The CDR3 sequence is CASSPSLFEGELFF.

This chain links TRBV20-1 with TRBJ2-2; TCRdb picks TRBD2, but there is no DNA to check that call. Germline V CDR1 and CDR2: DFQATT, SNEGSKA (reference sequence). The CDR3 consists of 14 residues. The CDR3 here is CSASKRAPPGELFF.

The rearrangement links TRBV20-1 to TRBJ2-1; no DNA is available, so the TRBD2 call from TCRdb remains unchecked. CDR1 DFQATT and CDR2 SNEGSKA come from the germline V gene (reference sequence). The CDR3 is 19 residues long. CDR3 sequence reads: CSASRRLAGGPSSYNEQFF.

V is TRBV7-3 and J is TRBJ2-5; the TRBD2 assignment by TCRdb is unverifiable without DNA. CDR3 length equals 15 residues. Germline CDR1 SGHTA, CDR2 FQGTGA. The CDR3 spells CASSSNTGRSETQYF.

The chain couples TRBV19 to TRBJ2-1; without DNA, the TCRdb call of TRBD2 cannot be checked. Germline CDR1 reads LNHDA; CDR2 reads SQIVND (reference sequence). The CDR3 loop spans 17 amino acids. The CDR3 here is CASSIRTSGSRHNEQFF. Filled out from reference TRBV19 and TRBJ2-1, the complete variable domain reads DGGITQSPKYLFRKEGQNVTLSCEQNLNHDAMYWYRQDPGQGLRLIYYSQIVNDFQKGDIAEGYSVSREKKESFPLTVTSAQKNPTAFYLCASSIRTSGSRHNEQFFGPGTRLTVL.

This sequence joins TRBV25-1 and TRBJ1-1. CDR1 is MGHDK, CDR2 SYGVNS, per germline. The CDR3 length is 12 residues. The CDR3 protein is CASSPDNTEAFF. Combining the CDR3 with reference TRBV25-1 and TRBJ1-1 gives the whole variable domain EADIYQTPRYLVIGTGKKITLECSQTMGHDKMYWYQQDPGMELHLIHYSYGVNSTEKGDLSSESTVSRIRTEHFPLTLESARPSHTSQYLCASSPDNTEAFFGQGTRLTVV.

The chain uses TRBV18 and TRBJ2-2. The CDR3 totals 16 residues. Germline CDR1 reads KGHSH; CDR2 reads LQKENI. The CDR3: CASSLSSGANTGELFF. The full variable domain, in which reference TRBV18 and TRBJ2-2 provide the parts outside the CDR3, is NAGVMQNPRHLVRRRGQEARLRCSPMKGHSHVYWYRQLPEEGLKFMVYLQKENIIDESGMPKERFSAEFPKEGPSILRIQQVVRGDSAAYFCASSLSSGANTGELFFGEGSRLTVL.

The chain uses TRBV4-2 and TRBJ1-6. This CDR3 spans 16 amino acids. Germline CDR1 is LGHNA and CDR2 is YNFKEQ. CDR3 residues: CASSPLSSRDLTPLHF.

The chain uses TRBV19 and TRBJ2-1; lacking DNA, the TRBD1 call made by TCRdb goes unchecked. CDR1 is LNHDA and CDR2 is SQIVND in the germline V gene (reference sequence). The CDR3 sequence is 13 residues long. The CDR3: CASRGSPNNEQFF.

The rearrangement links TRBV20-1 to TRBJ1-5; the D gene TCRdb calls, TRBD1, cannot be checked with no DNA. The CDR3 totals 14 residues. The germline V gene encodes CDR1 DFQATT and CDR2 SNEGSKA (reference sequence). The CDR3 sequence is CSARDAGRNQPQHF.

The CDR3 is CASRPATVSYNSPLHF. The chain combines TRBV28 with TRBJ1-6. Germline CDR1 and CDR2: MDHEN and SYDVKM. The CDR3 consists of 16 residues.

The chain joins TRBV7-9 to TRBJ2-7; TCRdb's assignment of TRBD2 cannot be checked, as there is no DNA. Germline loops: CDR1 SEHNR, CDR2 FQNEAQ (reference sequence). This CDR3 region has 16 residues. The CDR3 sequence: CASSFGGWDSTNEQYF. The complete variable domain, with remaining parts taken from reference TRBV7-9 and TRBJ2-7, reads DTGVSQNPRHKITKRGQNVTFRCDPISEHNRLYWYRQTLGQGPEFLTYFQNEAQLEKSRLLSDRFSAERPKGSFSTLEIQRTEQGDSAMYLCASSFGGWDSTNEQYFGPGTRLTVT.

The rearrangement joins TRBV25-1 to TRBJ2-2; the TCRdb D gene call, TRBD1, has no DNA to confirm it. This CDR3 has 16 residues. CDR1 MGHDK and CDR2 SYGVNS come from the germline V gene. The CDR3 sequence: CASSELGQANTGELFF.

The J gene is TRBJ1-1, the V gene TRBV12-3 or TRBV12-4; the TCRdb D gene call, TRBD1, has no DNA to confirm it. This CDR3 contains 15 residues. CDR3 sequence reads: CASSLRGGGDAEAFF.

The chain recombines TRBV7-3 with TRBJ2-3; TCRdb calls TRBD1, which cannot be checked without DNA. Germline V gene data show CDR1 as SGHTA and CDR2 as FQGTGA. The CDR3 totals 18 residues. Here the CDR3 reads CASSLTAGQGAGLNTQYF.

The chain couples TRBV6-6 to TRBJ1-1. Germline V gene sequence: CDR1 MNHNY, CDR2 SVGAGI (reference sequence). The CDR3 loop spans 14 amino acids. CDR3 residues: CASSYDALNTEAFF.

This chain links TRBV29-1 with TRBJ1-1; TCRdb proposes TRBD1, but this gene call is untestable without DNA. Germline V CDR1 and CDR2: SQVTM, ANQGSEA. The CDR3 is made up of 13 amino acids. This chain's CDR3 is CSAGTPRDTEAFF.

The chain links TRBV21-1 to TRBJ2-7; TCRdb picks TRBD2, but there is no DNA to check that call. TRBV21-1 is described as a pseudogene. This CDR3 contains 15 residues. The CDR3: CASSKVGLAGEMKYF.

The chain carries TRBV18 and TRBJ1-6; TCRdb gives TRBD1 as the D gene, but with no DNA this cannot be confirmed. There are 17 residues in the CDR3. The germline gives CDR1 KGHSH, CDR2 LQKENI. This CDR3 is CASSLYGAGGMDSPLHF.

The chain carries TRBV28 and TRBJ2-1; TCRdb returns TRBD1, unconfirmable since there is no DNA. CDR1 and CDR2 (germline): MDHEN, SYDVKM. The CDR3 contains 15 residues. The CDR3 here is CASSLYGTGGAEQFF. Full variable domain (rest looked up from reference TRBV28 and TRBJ2-1): DVKVTQSSRYLVKRTGEKVFLECVQDMDHENMFWYRQDPGLGLRLIYFSYDVKMKEKGDIPEGYSVSREKKERFSLILESASTNQTSMYLCASSLYGTGGAEQFFGPGTRLTVL.

This chain connects TRBV20-1 to TRBJ2-7; without DNA, the TCRdb call of TRBD1 cannot be checked. This CDR3 is 15 amino acids long. Germline V gene lookup returns CDR1 DFQATT and CDR2 SNEGSKA (reference sequence). CDR3 sequence: CSAIGWGQGIYEQYF.

The genes are TRBV20-1 and TRBJ1-1. The CDR3 loop spans 12 amino acids. Germline lookup yields CDR1 DFQATT and CDR2 SNEGSKA (reference sequence). This chain's CDR3 is CSAGYLNTEAFF.

The chain uses TRBV6-4 and TRBJ1-2. Germline loops: CDR1 MRHNA, CDR2 SNTAGT. The CDR3 has 14 amino acids. The CDR3 sequence: CASSDQAWSYGYTF.

The chain links TRBV14 to TRBJ1-2. This CDR3 contains 13 residues. Germline V lookup: CDR1 SGHDN, CDR2 FVKESK. The CDR3: CASSQEGSGGYTF. Based on the CDR3 plus reference TRBV14 and TRBJ1-2, the full variable domain is EAGVTQFPSHSVIEKGQTVTLRCDPISGHDNLYWYRRVMGKEIKFLLHFVKESKQDESGMPNNRFLAERTGGTYSTLKVQPAELEDSGVYFCASSQEGSGGYTFGSGTRLTVV.

The rearrangement links TRBV11-2 to TRBJ2-6. CDR3 length equals 16 residues. Germline V CDR1 and CDR2: SGHAT, FQNNGV. CDR3 in amino acids: CASSFFEGSGANVLTF.

CDR3 protein: CASSPSRVETQYF. This sequence joins TRBV6-5 and TRBJ2-5; TCRdb's D call, TRBD1, is unchecked because there is no DNA. CDR1 is MNHEY, CDR2 SVGAGI, per germline. The CDR3 totals 13 residues.

The chain combines TRBV5-4 with TRBJ1-5; the D call from TCRdb, TRBD1, cannot be confirmed without DNA. The CDR3 contains 17 residues. The germline V gene encodes CDR1 SGHNT and CDR2 YYREEE (reference sequence). The CDR3 protein is CASSLGGQGYSNQPQHF.

The rearrangement links TRBV9 to TRBJ2-1. Germline V lookup: CDR1 SGDLS, CDR2 YYNGEE. This CDR3 has 15 residues. CDR3 sequence reads: CASSVAGRAYNEQFF.